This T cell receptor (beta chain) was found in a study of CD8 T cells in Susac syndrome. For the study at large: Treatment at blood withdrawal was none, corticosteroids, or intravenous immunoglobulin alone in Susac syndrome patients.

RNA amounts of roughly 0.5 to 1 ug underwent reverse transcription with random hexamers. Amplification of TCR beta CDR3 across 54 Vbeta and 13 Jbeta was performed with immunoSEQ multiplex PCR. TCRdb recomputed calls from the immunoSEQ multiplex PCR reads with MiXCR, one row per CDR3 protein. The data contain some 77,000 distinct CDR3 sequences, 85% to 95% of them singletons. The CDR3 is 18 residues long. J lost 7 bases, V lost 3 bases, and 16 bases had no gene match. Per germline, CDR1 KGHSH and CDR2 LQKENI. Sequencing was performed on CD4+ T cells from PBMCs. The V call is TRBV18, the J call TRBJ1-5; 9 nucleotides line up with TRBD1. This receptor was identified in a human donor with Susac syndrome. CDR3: CASSPTGGTGLVKQPQHF. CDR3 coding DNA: TGTGCCAGCTCACCCACTGGGGGGACAGGGTTGGTGAAACAGCCCCAGCATTTT.